This is a list of T cell receptor beta chains from one sample in a study of beta chain features in type 1 diabetes. Method: immunoSEQ multiplex PCR; TCRdb's copy keeps in-frame clones and lacks some. The table lists approximately 380,000 clones, roughly 16% of them singletons. The sample consisted of naive CD4+ T cells from blood. These receptors all come from a woman aged 18 to 35 in good health. The CDR3 runs from the conserved cysteine through the conserved F or W. The D gene is left open where the match is weak. The listing skips clone size in some rows; elsewhere it reads once, few, many or a size class.

clone_size: -; v_call: TRBV5-1; d_call: -; j_call: TRBJ1-2; cdr3_nt: TGCGCCAGCAGCTTGGGACAGGTCTATGGCTACACCTTC; cdr3_aa: CASSLGQVYGYTF
clone_size: few; v_call: TRBV14; d_call: -; j_call: TRBJ2-7; cdr3_nt: TGTGCCAGCAGCCAGACAGACGTCGAGCAGTACTTC; cdr3_aa: CASSQTDVEQYF
clone_size: -; v_call: TRBV9; d_call: -; j_call: TRBJ2-1; cdr3_nt: TGTGCCAGCAGCGTACATAGCGGAGCAACTTACAATGAGCAGTTCTTC; cdr3_aa: CASSVHSGATYNEQFF
clone_size: -; v_call: TRBV9; d_call: TRBD2; j_call: TRBJ2-2; cdr3_nt: TGTGCCAGCAGCCTCTCTAGCGGGAGTCGGTTGACCGGGGAGCTGTTTTTT; cdr3_aa: CASSLSSGSRLTGELFF
clone_size: -; v_call: TRBV4-3; d_call: -; j_call: TRBJ1-3; cdr3_nt: TGCGCCAGCAGCCAGGGACACTCTGGAAACACCATATATTTT; cdr3_aa: CASSQGHSGNTIYF
clone_size: few; v_call: TRBV29-1; d_call: -; j_call: TRBJ2-5; cdr3_nt: TGCAGCGTTGATGGTGTCAGAACACAGTACCAAGAGACCCAGTACTTC; cdr3_aa: CSVDGVRTQYQETQYF
clone_size: -; v_call: TRBV4-2; d_call: -; j_call: TRBJ2-3; cdr3_nt: TGTGCCAGCAGCCAAGATTCTAGTGTTATCACAGATACGCAGTATTTT; cdr3_aa: CASSQDSSVITDTQYF
clone_size: -; v_call: TRBV29-1; d_call: -; j_call: TRBJ2-7; cdr3_nt: TGCAGCGCTGGACCTATGGGGCCCTACGAGCAGTACTTC; cdr3_aa: CSAGPMGPYEQYF
clone_size: few; v_call: TRBV5-6; d_call: -; j_call: TRBJ2-2; cdr3_nt: TGTGCCAGCAGCTTCGGAGGCACGGTCACCGGGGAGCTGTTTTTT; cdr3_aa: CASSFGGTVTGELFF
clone_size: few; v_call: TRBV30; d_call: -; j_call: TRBJ2-4; cdr3_nt: TGTGCCTGGAGACGAGAGTTAGCCAAAAACATTCAGTACTTC; cdr3_aa: CAWRRELAKNIQYF
clone_size: few; v_call: TRBV19; d_call: TRBD1; j_call: TRBJ2-5; cdr3_nt: TGTGCCAGTAGGCAGACAGGGGAGCGAGAGACCCAGTACTTC; cdr3_aa: CASRQTGERETQYF
clone_size: -; v_call: TRBV19; d_call: TRBD2; j_call: TRBJ2-7; cdr3_nt: TGTGCCAGTAGTAACCTTGGGACTAGCGGGAGCTACGAGCAGTACTTC; cdr3_aa: CASSNLGTSGSYEQYF
clone_size: few; v_call: TRBV20-1; d_call: -; j_call: TRBJ2-7; cdr3_nt: TGCAGTGCTCCCCTTTCCTACGAGCAGTACTTC; cdr3_aa: CSAPLSYEQYF
clone_size: -; v_call: TRBV30; d_call: TRBD1; j_call: TRBJ1-2; cdr3_nt: TGTGCCTGGAGTGTGACAGGGTCCGGCTACACCTTC; cdr3_aa: CAWSVTGSGYTF
clone_size: -; v_call: TRBV18; d_call: -; j_call: TRBJ2-5; cdr3_nt: TGTGCCAGCTTAGCGGTGCTCAAAGAGACCCAGTACTTC; cdr3_aa: CASLAVLKETQYF
clone_size: -; v_call: TRBV7-2; d_call: TRBD1; j_call: TRBJ1-5; cdr3_nt: TGTGCCAGCAGCTGGGACAGGGGTGGTCAGCCCCAGCATTTT; cdr3_aa: CASSWDRGGQPQHF
clone_size: -; v_call: TRBV28; d_call: -; j_call: TRBJ2-3; cdr3_nt: TGTGCCAGCAGTTTGACTACAGATACGCAGTATTTT; cdr3_aa: CASSLTTDTQYF
clone_size: -; v_call: TRBV28; d_call: -; j_call: TRBJ2-7; cdr3_nt: TGTGCCAGCAACAACAGGGATAGCTACGAGCAGTACTTC; cdr3_aa: CASNNRDSYEQYF
clone_size: few; v_call: TRBV19; d_call: -; j_call: TRBJ2-3; cdr3_nt: TGTGCCAGTAGTATAGGCGGGGGCCTAGATACGCAGTATTTT; cdr3_aa: CASSIGGGLDTQYF
clone_size: -; v_call: TRBV28; d_call: TRBD2; j_call: TRBJ2-2; cdr3_nt: TGTGCCAGCAGGGAACTAGCGGGTTCTCCCGGGGAGCTGTTTTTT; cdr3_aa: CASRELAGSPGELFF
clone_size: few; v_call: TRBV21-1; d_call: -; j_call: TRBJ2-2; cdr3_nt: TGTGCCAGCAGCAAAGCAAAGGTAGCGGGAGTGGGAACGACCGGGGAGCTGTTTTTT; cdr3_aa: CASSKAKVAGVGTTGELFF
clone_size: -; v_call: TRBV5-1; d_call: -; j_call: TRBJ2-2; cdr3_nt: TGCGCCAGCAGCTTCCTTACCGGCACCGGGGAGCTGTTTTTT; cdr3_aa: CASSFLTGTGELFF
clone_size: few; v_call: TRBV29-1; d_call: TRBD2; j_call: TRBJ2-2; cdr3_nt: TGCAGCGTTGACGTGAGCGGGGGAGGGAACACCGGGGAGCTGTTTTTT; cdr3_aa: CSVDVSGGGNTGELFF
clone_size: -; v_call: TRBV5-4; d_call: -; j_call: TRBJ1-2; cdr3_nt: TGTGCCAGCAGCTTGGGTACGGAGTTTAGATACTATGGCTACACCTTC; cdr3_aa: CASSLGTEFRYYGYTF
clone_size: -; v_call: TRBV7-2; d_call: -; j_call: TRBJ1-1; cdr3_nt: TGTGCCAGCAGCTTCTCAACAGGGAACACTGAAGCTTTCTTT; cdr3_aa: CASSFSTGNTEAFF
clone_size: -; v_call: TRBV29-1; d_call: TRBD1; j_call: TRBJ2-7; cdr3_nt: TGCAGCGTTGCTGGACAGGGGATCTCCTACGAGCAGTACTTC; cdr3_aa: CSVAGQGISYEQYF
clone_size: few; v_call: TRBV11-2; d_call: TRBD2; j_call: TRBJ2-7; cdr3_nt: TGTGCCAGCAGCTTAGGGATAGCGGGAACCCCCTCCTACGAGCAGTACTTC; cdr3_aa: CASSLGIAGTPSYEQYF
clone_size: -; v_call: TRBV30; d_call: TRBD1; j_call: TRBJ1-2; cdr3_nt: TGTGCCTGGAGTAGGCAGGGGGCCCTTTATGGCTACACCTTC; cdr3_aa: CAWSRQGALYGYTF
clone_size: -; v_call: TRBV4-3; d_call: -; j_call: TRBJ2-1; cdr3_nt: TGCGCCAGCAGCCAAATGCCCAGGGGGGCGGCCTACAATGAGCAGTTCTTC; cdr3_aa: CASSQMPRGAAYNEQFF
clone_size: few; v_call: TRBV5-4; d_call: TRBD2; j_call: TRBJ2-1; cdr3_nt: TGTGCCAGCAGCCTGACTAGCGGGAGCTACAATGAGCAGTTCTTC; cdr3_aa: CASSLTSGSYNEQFF
clone_size: -; v_call: TRBV11-2; d_call: -; j_call: TRBJ2-7; cdr3_nt: TGTGCCAGCAGCTCGTTTAGCTTCTACGAGCAGTACTTC; cdr3_aa: CASSSFSFYEQYF
clone_size: few; v_call: TRBV18; d_call: -; j_call: TRBJ1-2; cdr3_nt: TGTGCCAGCTCACCACTGGAGGGAAGAGGAGGCTACACCTTC; cdr3_aa: CASSPLEGRGGYTF
clone_size: -; v_call: TRBV29-1; d_call: TRBD1; j_call: TRBJ1-2; cdr3_nt: TGCAGCGTTGCCAGTCCTACCGGGACAGTAAACTATGGCTACACCTTC; cdr3_aa: CSVASPTGTVNYGYTF
clone_size: few; v_call: TRBV5-1; d_call: TRBD2; j_call: TRBJ2-1; cdr3_nt: TGCGCCAGCAGCGAAGCGGGACTAGCGAACGTCGGTGAGCAGTTCTTC; cdr3_aa: CASSEAGLANVGEQFF
clone_size: few; v_call: TRBV28; d_call: -; j_call: TRBJ1-1; cdr3_nt: TGTGCCAGCCTTTCCCTCCGGAACACTGAAGCTTTCTTT; cdr3_aa: CASLSLRNTEAFF
clone_size: -; v_call: TRBV5-1; d_call: TRBD1; j_call: TRBJ2-2; cdr3_nt: TGCGCCAGCAGCTTCCGACAGGGGGCTATGGCCGGGGAGCTGTTTTTT; cdr3_aa: CASSFRQGAMAGELFF
clone_size: few; v_call: TRBV30; d_call: -; j_call: TRBJ2-7; cdr3_nt: TGTGCCTGGAGTGACTCTCGCTGGGAGCAGTACTTC; cdr3_aa: CAWSDSRWEQYF
clone_size: few; v_call: TRBV15; d_call: -; j_call: TRBJ2-5; cdr3_nt: TGTGCCACCAGCAGAGATCAGGGGGGACAAGAGACCCAGTACTTC; cdr3_aa: CATSRDQGGQETQYF
clone_size: few; v_call: TRBV10-3; d_call: TRBD2; j_call: TRBJ2-1; cdr3_nt: TGTGCCATCAGTGAGTCCACCGGGACTAGCGGGGGACGTAGGAATGAGCAGTTCTTC; cdr3_aa: CAISESTGTSGGRRNEQFF
clone_size: -; v_call: TRBV18; d_call: -; j_call: TRBJ2-4; cdr3_nt: TGTGCCAGCTCATCCTTAAGGGGAGCCAAAAACATTCAGTACTTC; cdr3_aa: CASSSLRGAKNIQYF
clone_size: -; v_call: TRBV27; d_call: -; j_call: TRBJ2-1; cdr3_nt: TGTGCCAGCAGTTGGCGGCAGGGGAATGAGCAGTTCTTC; cdr3_aa: CASSWRQGNEQFF
clone_size: -; v_call: TRBV14; d_call: TRBD1; j_call: TRBJ1-3; cdr3_nt: TGTGCCAGCAGCCCAAGGACAGGGAATGGAAACACCATATATTTT; cdr3_aa: CASSPRTGNGNTIYF
clone_size: -; v_call: TRBV2; d_call: -; j_call: TRBJ2-1; cdr3_nt: TGTGCCAGTACTCCTTTTACAGGGATCTACAATGAGCAGTTCTTC; cdr3_aa: CASTPFTGIYNEQFF
clone_size: few; v_call: TRBV4-1; d_call: TRBD1; j_call: TRBJ2-1; cdr3_nt: TGCGCCAGCAGCCAAGACCCCGGGACAGGGGGGTACAATGAGCAGTTCTTC; cdr3_aa: CASSQDPGTGGYNEQFF
clone_size: -; v_call: TRBV30; d_call: TRBD1; j_call: TRBJ1-4; cdr3_nt: TGTGCCTGGGCGGGACAGGGGGGTGAAAAACTGTTTTTT; cdr3_aa: CAWAGQGGEKLFF
clone_size: -; v_call: TRBV15; d_call: -; j_call: TRBJ2-7; cdr3_nt: TGTGCCACCAGCAGAGGCAGATACGAGCAGTACTTC; cdr3_aa: CATSRGRYEQYF
clone_size: -; v_call: TRBV27; d_call: TRBD1; j_call: TRBJ1-1; cdr3_nt: TGTGCCAGCAGACCGGACAGGCTGAACACTGAAGCTTTCTTT; cdr3_aa: CASRPDRLNTEAFF
clone_size: -; v_call: TRBV11-2; d_call: TRBD1; j_call: TRBJ2-7; cdr3_nt: TGTGCCAGCAGCCTAAGACAGGGCCCCTACGAGCAGTACTTC; cdr3_aa: CASSLRQGPYEQYF